This TCR beta chain was sequenced for a study of T cell changes during pregnancy in multiple sclerosis (dated by TCRdb to about 2019). Some background on the complete study: In women with multiple sclerosis, the researchers looked at how the T cell repertoire shifted as pregnancy progressed.

Here V drops 5 bases and J drops 3 bases, and the junction holds 13 bases not matched to any gene. There are 16 amino acids in the CDR3, from cysteine to phenylalanine inclusive. CDR3 DNA only is kept here, 48 bases in frame from base 1. The germline V gene encodes CDR1 LNHNV and CDR2 YYDKDF (reference sequence). On this clone itself: No cognate antigen has been identified for it. Within one base of it there is no much larger clone, and no base qualities were kept.

Libraries were built with the immunoSEQ multiplex PCR assay. TCRdb provides this immuneACCESS table in a form limited to in-frame rearrangements. Some clones are lacking; in checked studies, under half of them reflect an unresolved V gene, and why the rest are absent is not known. This sample lists approximately 89,000 clones; less than 95% were detected once. The top ten hold about 2.5% of the sample. This TCR was recovered from a female donor with multiple sclerosis, enrolled in a pregnancy study. This specimen consisted of peripheral blood, obtained in the third trimester of pregnancy. Recombination joined TRBV15 with TRBJ2-7, and TRBD1 matches 7 of the central bases. In nucleotide form, the sequence is TGTGCCACCAGCCCAAACCTCCGGGACAGTGACTACGAGCAGTACTTC. The translation is CATSPNLRDSDYEQYF.